This is a list of T cell receptor beta chains from one sample in a study of blood T cell repertoires in COVID-19. Profiled with immunoSEQ multiplex PCR; TCRdb holds only in-frame clones, not every one. The sample consists of roughly 130,000 clones, just under 85% of them appearing once. The sequenced sample consisted of peripheral blood. All receptors derive from a woman of 80 years or more with acute or convalescent COVID-19. Each CDR3 is given with its conserved first and last residue. Each record gives: clone size, D gene, V gene, J gene, CDR3 protein, CDR3 DNA. The D gene is left open where the match is weak. Some rows have no size entry. The others give once, few or many, or a class for an expanded clone.

clone_size: .
d_call: TRBD1
v_call: TRBV29-1
j_call: TRBJ2-7
cdr3_aa: CSVGDRGHEQYF
cdr3_nt: TGCAGCGTTGGGGACAGGGGCCACGAGCAGTACTTC

clone_size: once
d_call: .
v_call: TRBV7-2
j_call: TRBJ1-2
cdr3_aa: CASSPYRAGNYGYTF
cdr3_nt: TGTGCCAGCAGCCCCTACAGGGCGGGTAACTATGGCTACACCTTC

clone_size: .
d_call: TRBD1
v_call: TRBV12-3/TRBV12-4
j_call: TRBJ2-7
cdr3_aa: CASSRGQGYEQYF
cdr3_nt: TGTGCCAGCAGTAGGGGACAGGGTTACGAGCAGTACTTC

clone_size: .
d_call: TRBD1
v_call: TRBV18
j_call: TRBJ1-2
cdr3_aa: CASSPPSRGDYGYTF
cdr3_nt: TGTGCCAGCTCACCACCGTCCAGGGGGGACTATGGCTACACCTTC

clone_size: .
d_call: .
v_call: TRBV18
j_call: TRBJ2-5
cdr3_aa: CASSPTPRETQYF
cdr3_nt: TGTGCCAGCTCACCTACCCCCCGGGAGACCCAGTACTTC

clone_size: .
d_call: TRBD1
v_call: TRBV5-6
j_call: TRBJ1-4
cdr3_aa: CASSSETGATNEKLFF
cdr3_nt: TGTGCCAGCAGCTCAGAGACAGGGGCGACTAATGAAAAACTGTTTTTT

clone_size: few
d_call: TRBD1
v_call: TRBV6-6
j_call: TRBJ1-4
cdr3_aa: CASTRRATGPGEKLFF
cdr3_nt: TGTGCCAGCACTCGGAGGGCGACAGGGCCAGGCGAAAAACTGTTTTTT

clone_size: .
d_call: TRBD1
v_call: TRBV5-1
j_call: TRBJ2-7
cdr3_aa: CASSQGQLYEQYF
cdr3_nt: TGCGCCAGCAGCCAGGGACAGCTATACGAGCAGTACTTC

clone_size: .
d_call: .
v_call: TRBV19
j_call: TRBJ1-2
cdr3_aa: CASSISGLNYGYTF
cdr3_nt: TGTGCCAGTAGTATCAGCGGCCTAAACTATGGCTACACCTTC

clone_size: .
d_call: .
v_call: TRBV19
j_call: TRBJ2-3
cdr3_aa: CASQNTGIVTDTQYF
cdr3_nt: TGTGCCAGTCAAAATACAGGGATCGTTACAGATACGCAGTATTTT

clone_size: .
d_call: TRBD2
v_call: TRBV6-5
j_call: TRBJ2-5
cdr3_aa: CASSPTGGRETQYF
cdr3_nt: TGTGCCAGCAGCCCCACGGGGGGGCGGGAGACCCAGTACTTC

clone_size: .
d_call: .
v_call: TRBV18
j_call: TRBJ1-1
cdr3_aa: CASSPDITEAFF
cdr3_nt: TGTGCCAGCTCACCAGACATCACTGAAGCTTTCTTT

clone_size: .
d_call: .
v_call: TRBV5-1
j_call: TRBJ1-1
cdr3_aa: CASSLTITGTTEAFF
cdr3_nt: TGCGCCAGCAGTCTGACTATCACAGGGACCACTGAAGCTTTCTTT

clone_size: .
d_call: .
v_call: TRBV5-1
j_call: TRBJ1-1
cdr3_aa: CASSLALRRLSEAFF
cdr3_nt: TGCGCCAGCAGCTTGGCATTGAGGAGGTTATCAGAAGCTTTCTTT

clone_size: once
d_call: .
v_call: TRBV29-1
j_call: TRBJ1-6
cdr3_aa: CSAQEGEGNSPLHF
cdr3_nt: TGCAGCGCCCAAGAGGGGGAGGGAAATTCACCCCTCCACTTT

clone_size: .
d_call: .
v_call: TRBV7-2
j_call: TRBJ1-2
cdr3_aa: CASSASGFYGYTF
cdr3_nt: TGTGCCAGCAGCGCCTCAGGGTTCTATGGCTACACCTTC

clone_size: .
d_call: .
v_call: TRBV7-2
j_call: TRBJ1-4
cdr3_aa: CASSLLTENEKLFF
cdr3_nt: TGTGCCAGCAGCTTACTTACAGAGAATGAAAAACTGTTTTTT

clone_size: .
d_call: TRBD2
v_call: TRBV11-1
j_call: TRBJ2-1
cdr3_aa: CASSLNSGGEQFF
cdr3_nt: TGTGCCAGCAGCTTAAATTCGGGGGGTGAGCAGTTCTTC

clone_size: .
d_call: TRBD1
v_call: TRBV24-1
j_call: TRBJ1-2
cdr3_aa: CATSDPDRGGYTF
cdr3_nt: TGTGCCACCAGTGACCCCGACAGGGGTGGCTACACCTTC

clone_size: .
d_call: TRBD1
v_call: TRBV6-1
j_call: TRBJ1-4
cdr3_aa: CASSADHFTGAFNEKLFF
cdr3_nt: TGTGCCAGCAGTGCCGACCATTTCACAGGGGCCTTTAATGAAAAACTGTTTTTT

clone_size: .
d_call: .
v_call: TRBV7-8
j_call: TRBJ1-2
cdr3_aa: CASSRPGVGGYTF
cdr3_nt: TGTGCCAGCAGCCGCCCAGGGGTAGGTGGCTACACCTTC

clone_size: .
d_call: TRBD2
v_call: TRBV5-6
j_call: TRBJ2-7
cdr3_aa: CASSFERGNSYEQYF
cdr3_nt: TGTGCCAGCAGCTTCGAGCGGGGAAACTCCTACGAGCAGTACTTC

clone_size: .
d_call: .
v_call: TRBV28
j_call: TRBJ2-7
cdr3_aa: CASSQNGLATTYEQYF
cdr3_nt: TGTGCCAGCAGTCAAAACGGGCTAGCAACAACCTACGAGCAGTACTTC

clone_size: few
d_call: TRBD1
v_call: TRBV9
j_call: TRBJ1-1
cdr3_aa: CASSVVPLQGAGNTEAFF
cdr3_nt: TGTGCCAGCAGCGTAGTTCCTTTACAGGGGGCTGGGAACACTGAAGCTTTCTTT

clone_size: .
d_call: TRBD1
v_call: TRBV5-4
j_call: TRBJ2-3
cdr3_aa: CASSLGGTGGKDTQYF
cdr3_nt: TGTGCCAGCAGCTTGGGGGGGACAGGGGGCAAAGATACGCAGTATTTT

clone_size: .
d_call: .
v_call: TRBV18
j_call: TRBJ2-6
cdr3_aa: CASSDSAPSGANVLTF
cdr3_nt: TGTGCCAGCTCAGACAGCGCACCCTCTGGGGCCAACGTCCTGACTTTC